These 17 T cell receptor beta chains share one sample of origin, sequenced in a study of T cell clonality in common variable immunodeficiency. Study-level findings and limits: In common variable immunodeficiency, TCR beta chains reportedly carried fewer deletions and N-nucleotide insertions.

This table comes from immunoSEQ multiplex PCR, and its TCRdb copy is limited to in-frame clones, with some not included. There are 25,000 to 35,000 clones in the sample, none observed a single time. For these TCRs, the target antigens are not known. Source material: peripheral blood mononuclear cells. The receptors were gathered from a human donor with common variable immunodeficiency.

This clone appeared a few times. The read ends 3 residues before the CDR3 terminus; that terminus is restored from the germline J gene. The chain recombines TRBV18 with TRBJ2-5; perhaps TRBD2 as D (5 bases). Trimming took off 6 bases at V and 4 bases at J, with 12 bases between the two ends. The CDR3 consists of 13 residues. The germline V gene has CDR1 KGHSH and CDR2 LQKENI. The covered CDR3 bases are TGTGCCAGCTCCCCGCCCCGGGGAGAGACC. Protein: CASSPPRGET. The whole CDR3 sequence reads CASSPPRGETQYF.

This clone has ten or more counts. Partial CDR3 DNA: TGTGCCAGCAGCGCCCGACAGAGCCAGAACACTGAA. It yields the protein CASSARQSQNTE. The whole CDR3 protein reads CASSARQSQNTEAFF. The gene calls are TRBV7-2 and TRBJ1-1; TRBD1 might be the D (5 bases). The DNA ends 3 residues before the CDR3 does, and the rest of the CDR3 is filled in from the germline J gene. Germline V gene sequence: CDR1 SGHTA, CDR2 FQGNSA. This CDR3 comprises 15 residues. With 5 bases removed from V and 1 base from J, the gap between germline ends came to 14 bases.

This clone has ten or more counts. The read halts 3 residues ahead of the CDR3 end, with the missing end drawn from the germline J gene. The chain uses TRBV14 and TRBJ2-1; 8 positions agree with TRBD2. CDR1 and CDR2 (germline): SGHDN, FVKESK. This CDR3 is 17 amino acids long. The V and J ends lost 2 bases and 5 bases, in that order; junction bases with no gene match: 11. CDR3 amino acids: CASSQNEGTSGDNEQFF. The part of the CDR3 DNA that was read is TGTGCCAGCAGCCAAAATGAAGGGACTAGTGGCGACAATGAG.

In its sample, this clone was seen many times. The CDR3 end lies 3 residues beyond the end of the read and is filled in from the germline J gene. The chain carries TRBV18 and TRBJ1-4; tentative D call: TRBD1 (6 bases). CDR1 is KGHSH and CDR2 is LQKENI in the germline V gene. V lost 3 bases and J 7 bases, leaving 9 bases between the germline ends. The CDR3 runs to 13 residues. The CDR3 reads CASSPLQGEKLFF. The sequenced CDR3 bases are TGTGCCAGCTCACCGCTACAGGGTGAAAAA.

This clone was seen repeatedly, ten times or more. Read sequence stops 3 residues before the CDR3 end, and the germline J gene provides the missing end. The chain uses TRBV19 and TRBJ2-1; no clear D. The CDR3 is 14 residues long. V dropped 5 bases and J dropped 2 bases, with 10 bases sitting between them. CDR1 is LNHDA and CDR2 is SQIVND in the germline V gene (reference sequence). Partial CDR3 DNA: TGTGCCAGTAGTCTTGTCGCGGCCTACAATGAG. Its protein is CASSLVAAYNE. The CDR3 as a whole reads CASSLVAAYNEQFF.

This clone was detected ten times or more. CDR3 bases read: TGTGCCATCAGTGGCGACAGGGGGGGGAATTCACCC. Translated: CAISGDRGGNSP. The entire CDR3 sequence reads CAISGDRGGNSPLHF. The chain couples TRBV10-3 to TRBJ1-6, with 9 bases lining up with TRBD1. The missing CDR3 end, 3 residues past where the read stops, is filled in from the germline J gene. The V and J ends lost 4 bases and 7 bases, in that order; junction bases with no gene match: 5. Germline V gene data show CDR1 as ENHRY and CDR2 as SYGVKD. This CDR3 is 15 amino acids long.

In its sample, this clone was seen many times. The CDR3 end lies 3 residues beyond the end of the read and is filled in from the germline J gene. The gene calls are TRBV19 and TRBJ1-1; a weak D match, TRBD1 (6 bases). CDR1 LNHDA and CDR2 SQIVND come from the germline V gene (reference sequence). This CDR3 is 16 amino acids long. V lost 10 bases and J 0 bases, leaving 21 bases between the germline ends. CDR3 DNA (partial): TGTGCCACATACGCCCCTAGGGGGGGATTGAACACTGAA. Amino acids: CATYAPRGGLNTE. The whole CDR3 protein reads CATYAPRGGLNTEAFF.

This clone was found a few times. The DNA ends 3 residues before the CDR3 does, and the rest of the CDR3 is filled in from the germline J gene. The chain joins TRBV7-9 to TRBJ2-5; a possible D gene is TRBD1 (6 bases). The CDR3 has 13 amino acids. Trimming took 11 bases from V and 1 from J, leaving 14 bases between them. Germline CDR1 SEHNR, CDR2 FQNEAQ (reference sequence). The CDR3 region is CAAKRGSQETQYF. The covered CDR3 bases are TGTGCCGCTAAAAGGGGGTCCCAAGAGACC. Full variable domain (rest looked up from reference TRBV7-9 and TRBJ2-5): DTGVSQNPRHKITKRGQNVTFRCDPISEHNRLYWYRQTLGQGPEFLTYFQNEAQLEKSRLLSDRFSAERPKGSFSTLEIQRTEQGDSAMYLCAAKRGSQETQYFGPGTRLLVL.

In this sample, this clone turned up a few times. From the germline J gene comes the end of the CDR3, since the read stops 3 residues before it. The V and J genes are TRBV2 and TRBJ2-1; TRBD1 agrees at 7 bases. The germline V gene has CDR1 SNHLY and CDR2 FYNNEI. V dropped 5 bases and J dropped 0; count of bases not matched to a gene: 10. The CDR3 totals 17 residues. The CDR3 bases that were read are TGTGCCAGCAGTCCCAACCCCGACAGGGCCTCCTACAATGAG. Protein product: CASSPNPDRASYNE. The entire CDR3 protein reads CASSPNPDRASYNEQFF.

This clone occurred a few times. The CDR3 end lies 3 residues beyond the end of the read and is filled in from the germline J gene. The chain recombines TRBV6-2 or TRBV6-3 with TRBJ1-1, with D hard to call. In germline, CDR1 is MNHEY, CDR2 SVGEGT. Deletions cut 6 bases from V and 4 bases from J, with 18 bases between. CDR3 size: 15 residues. The CDR3 is CASSPRPDGVTEAFF. The sequenced CDR3 bases are TGTGCCAGCAGCCCCCGGCCGGACGGGGTCACTGAA.

This clone was counted ten times or more. The read ends 3 residues shy of where the CDR3 ends; the end is completed using the germline J gene. V usage is TRBV29-1 and J usage is TRBJ2-2; a possible D gene is TRBD1 (5 bases). V was pared by 5 bases and J by 2 bases, with 12 bases between. Germline CDR1 reads SQVTM; CDR2 reads ANQGSEA. The CDR3 spans 14 residues. Here the CDR3 reads CSVMGQGNTGELFF. CDR3 bases read: TGCAGCGTTATGGGTCAGGGAAACACCGGGGAG.

This clone was seen a few times. Read coverage stops 3 residues before the CDR3 terminus; the germline J gene supplies the remainder. This chain links TRBV18 with TRBJ2-5; 8 nucleotides line up with TRBD2. V gave up 1 base and J gave up 4 bases; unmatched junction bases: 5. In germline, CDR1 is KGHSH, CDR2 LQKENI. The CDR3 is made up of 15 amino acids. The CDR3 bases that were read are TGTGCCAGCTCACCACGGCTAGCGGGTGGAGAGACC. It codes for CASSPRLAGGET. The entire CDR3 is CASSPRLAGGETQYF.

This clone was counted ten times or more. The read halts 3 residues ahead of the CDR3 end, with the missing end drawn from the germline J gene. This chain uses TRBV19 with TRBJ2-5; tentative D call: TRBD2 (6 bases). Trimming took off 4 bases at V and 2 bases at J, with 20 bases between the two ends. From germline, CDR1 is LNHDA and CDR2 SQIVND (reference sequence). This CDR3 comprises 17 residues. CDR3 region: CASSRKGLSGNQETQYF. The CDR3 bases that were read are TGTGCCAGTAGTAGAAAGGGACTGTCGGGGAATCAAGAGACC. Looking up the rest from reference TRBV19 and TRBJ2-5 gives the full variable domain: DGGITQSPKYLFRKEGQNVTLSCEQNLNHDAMYWYRQDPGQGLRLIYYSQIVNDFQKGDIAEGYSVSREKKESFPLTVTSAQKNPTAFYLCASSRKGLSGNQETQYFGPGTRLLVL.

About this clone itself: The read terminates 3 residues before the CDR3 end, so the remaining end is supplied by the germline J gene. This rearrangement joins TRBV19 to TRBJ1-5, with D maybe TRBD1 (5 bases). Germline CDR1 reads LNHDA; CDR2 reads SQIVND (reference sequence). Trimming took 4 bases from V and 2 from J, leaving 18 bases between them. This CDR3 is 17 amino acids long. The CDR3 sequence: CASSTTWGGSGNQPQHF. The CDR3 DNA, read in part, is TGTGCCAGTAGTACGACTTGGGGGGGTTCGGGCAATCAGCCC.

This clone was observed many times. The CDR3 end falls 3 residues outside the read, so it is completed with the germline J gene. This chain uses TRBV19 with TRBJ2-2; TRBD2 might be the D (6 bases). The V and J ends lost 0 bases and 3 bases respectively, with 17 bases between them. The CDR3 length is 18 residues. CDR1 and CDR2 (germline): LNHDA, SQIVND (reference sequence). The CDR3 region is CASSIEPPGRGDTGELFF. The sequenced CDR3 bases are TGTGCCAGTAGTATAGAACCCCCGGGGCGGGGAGACACCGGGGAG.

This clone was observed a few times. The sequenced fragment ends 3 residues before the CDR3 boundary, so the rest is inferred from the germline J gene. The chain combines TRBV7-6 with TRBJ2-2, with 12 bases lining up with TRBD1. Germline-derived CDR1 and CDR2 are SGHVS and FNYEAQ. With V trimmed by 5 bases and J by 4 bases, 8 bases remained unmatched. The CDR3 is 17 amino acids. This chain's CDR3 is CASSTGQGARGTGELFF. CDR3 DNA (partial): TGTGCCAGCAGCACGGGACAGGGGGCGAGGGGCACCGGGGAG.

With respect to this clone: The CDR3 extends 3 residues past the end of the read, so its final part is completed from the germline J gene. The chain uses TRBV7-2 and TRBJ2-1; D may be TRBD2 (7 bases). The CDR3 is 15 amino acids. Trimming pared 5 bases from V and 2 bases from J, leaving 13 bases between. Germline V gene sequence: CDR1 SGHTA, CDR2 FQGNSA. CDR3 sequence reads: CASSREGGAYNEQFF. The part of the CDR3 DNA that was read is TGTGCCAGCAGCCGAGAGGGGGGGGCCTACAATGAG.